This entry is about one TCR beta chain. The sample comes from a study of T cell responses to AZD1222 COVID-19 vaccine. Trimming took 5 bases from V and 4 from J, leaving 14 bases between them. The CDR3 is made up of 14 amino acids. The germline V gene has CDR1 LNHDA and CDR2 SQIVND (reference sequence). Sequencing used immunoSEQ multiplex PCR; TCRdb keeps in-frame clones, though not all of them. The data contain 150,000 to 180,000 clones, about 92% of them singletons. This rearrangement joins TRBV19 to TRBJ1-2; a weak D match, TRBD1 (6 bases). This specimen was peripheral blood, taken on day 0 of AZD1222 vaccination. This clonotype was obtained from an adult in good health. The CDR3 DNA is TGTGCCAGTAGTTCGAGGGGGACTAGCTATGGCTACACCTTC. It is translated as CASSSRGTSYGYTF.